Shown below are 27 T cell receptor beta chains from a single sample sequenced in a study of T cell repertoires in ileal Crohn's disease. Sequencing used immunoSEQ multiplex PCR; TCRdb keeps in-frame clones, though not all of them. The repertoire includes some 4,500 clones, around 80% of them detected once, and about 17% sits in the top ten. The specimen sequenced was ileal tissue. The receptor source for this set is an adult with Crohn's disease.

This chain links TRBV11-2 with TRBJ2-7, with 11 bases matching TRBD2. This CDR3 has 14 amino acids. Trimming removed 4 bases from V and 11 bases from J; junction bases left unmatched: 10. CDR1 and CDR2 (germline): SGHAT, FQNNGV. The CDR3 sequence is CASSYEALAGGEYF. The CDR3 nucleotides read TGTGCCAGCAGCTACGAAGCATTAGCGGGGGGGGAGTACTTC.

The chain recombines TRBV5-4 with TRBJ1-2, with TRBD1 matching 10 bases. This CDR3 spans 14 amino acids. Germline V gene lookup returns CDR1 SGHNT and CDR2 YYREEE (reference sequence). V gave up 4 bases and J gave up 7 bases; unmatched junction bases: 7. As DNA, the CDR3 is TGTGCCAGCAGCCGGACCGGACAGGGGGGTGGCTACACCTTC. Translated: CASSRTGQGGGYTF.

This clone showed up just once. V usage is TRBV27 and J usage is TRBJ1-1; TRBD1 aligns across 8 bases. The CDR3 spans 15 residues. Germline V gene lookup returns CDR1 MNHEY and CDR2 SMNVEV (reference sequence). Losses at the gene ends were 4 bases for V and 2 bases for J; bases not matched to a gene: 6. The CDR3 loop is CASSWAGGANTEAFF. The CDR3 DNA is TGTGCCAGCAGTTGGGCAGGGGGCGCAAACACTGAAGCTTTCTTT.

The chain joins TRBV11-2 to TRBJ1-1; 8 bases line up with TRBD1. Germline V lookup: CDR1 SGHAT, CDR2 FQNNGV. The ends lost 5 bases at V and 0 bases at J; junction bases unmatched: 11. The CDR3 has 17 amino acids. The CDR3 nucleotides read TGTGCCAGCAGCAAACCCGGGACAGGCCTCGTGAACACTGAAGCTTTCTTT. Translating gives CASSKPGTGLVNTEAFF.

DNA of the CDR3: TGTGCCAGCTCAGGAGTCCGGGACAGGGGGCTACAGGGCACCGGGGAGCTGTTTTTT. Protein: CASSGVRDRGLQGTGELFF. The rearrangement links TRBV18 to TRBJ2-2, with 12 bases fitting TRBD1. The CDR3 has 19 residues. V shed 5 bases, J shed 4 bases, and the junction held 14 bases outside the gene matches. CDR1 and CDR2 from the germline V gene are KGHSH and LQKENI. The full variable domain, completed using reference TRBV18 and TRBJ2-2, is NAGVMQNPRHLVRRRGQEARLRCSPMKGHSHVYWYRQLPEEGLKFMVYLQKENIIDESGMPKERFSAEFPKEGPSILRIQQVVRGDSAAYFCASSGVRDRGLQGTGELFFGEGSRLTVL.

The CDR3 DNA follows: TGTGCCAGCAGCTTAGGGATGAGGAGGGAGACCCAGTACTTC. Translated: CASSLGMRRETQYF. The chain links TRBV11-2 to TRBJ2-5; the D gene is possibly TRBD2 (5 bases). Germline CDR1 reads SGHAT; CDR2 reads FQNNGV. This CDR3 has 14 amino acids. V was shortened by 1 base and J by 5 bases, with 11 bases between the two germline ends.

The chain recombines TRBV28 with TRBJ1-4; D is perhaps TRBD1 (5 bases). Trimming left V 2 bases short and J 5 bases short, with 9 bases between. Germline V gives CDR1 MDHEN, CDR2 SYDVKM. The CDR3 contains 14 residues. The CDR3 DNA is TGTGCCAGCAGTTTAACGGGGGGGAATGAAAAACTGTTTTTT. Translation gives CASSLTGGNEKLFF.

The chain couples TRBV27 to TRBJ1-2; the D gene is possibly TRBD1 (5 bases). V dropped 1 base and J dropped 4 bases, with 13 bases sitting between them. Germline values: CDR1 MNHEY, CDR2 SMNVEV (reference sequence). This CDR3 spans 15 amino acids. The CDR3 DNA follows: TGTGCCAGCAGTTTATACGGAGGGGTAGGCTATGGCTACACCTTC. Residues: CASSLYGGVGYGYTF.

This clone was detected a few times. V usage is TRBV27 and J usage is TRBJ1-4; 8 bases line up with TRBD1. V lost 3 bases and J lost 5; bases outside the gene matches: 2. This CDR3 has 14 amino acids. Germline V gene sequence: CDR1 MNHEY, CDR2 SMNVEV (reference sequence). CDR3 protein: CASSFDRGNEKLFF. CDR3 bases: TGTGCCAGCAGTTTTGACAGGGGAAATGAAAAACTGTTTTTT.

The genes are TRBV19 and TRBJ1-3, with unresolved D. CDR3 size: 15 residues. Trimming shortened V by 9 bases and J by 0 bases, and 15 bases separated the two germline ends. Germline V gives CDR1 LNHDA, CDR2 SQIVND (reference sequence). Here the CDR3 reads CASGYQVHSGNTIYF. The DNA of the CDR3 is TGTGCCAGCGGATACCAGGTCCACTCTGGAAACACCATATATTTT.

The rearrangement joins TRBV4-2 to TRBJ1-1; no firm D call. This CDR3 contains 13 residues. Germline loops: CDR1 LGHNA, CDR2 YNFKEQ. V was pared by 5 bases and J by 6 bases, with 13 bases between. The DNA for the CDR3 is TGTGCCAGCAGCTTGGTGGGGAGCCCTGAAGCTTTCTTT. This sequence encodes CASSLVGSPEAFF.

This chain connects TRBV30 to TRBJ1-5; 9 bases line up with TRBD1. Trimming cost V 3 bases and J 7 bases; bases outside gene matches: 10. Per germline, CDR1 GTSNPN and CDR2 SVGIG (reference sequence). CDR3 length: 15 residues. The CDR3 DNA is TGTGCCTGGAGCCAAACAGGGGGCCGAGGGCAGCCCCAGCATTTT. Protein: CAWSQTGGRGQPQHF.

The chain employs TRBV5-4 and TRBJ1-2; D perhaps matches TRBD1 (6 bases). V was trimmed by 0 bases and J by 8 bases, leaving 17 bases between them. The CDR3 has 15 residues. CDR1 and CDR2 (germline): SGHNT, YYREEE (reference sequence). CDR3 protein: CASSLGAVGAPGYTF. For the CDR3, the DNA is TGTGCCAGCAGCTTGGGGGCCGTGGGGGCGCCGGGCTACACCTTC.

This chain joins TRBV2 and TRBJ2-7, with 10 bases identical to TRBD1. The CDR3 extends over 13 amino acids. Germline CDR1 SNHLY, CDR2 FYNNEI. Trimming removed 6 bases from V and 6 bases from J; junction bases left unmatched: 5. CDR3: CASRAGTGAEQYF. The CDR3 bases are TGTGCCAGCAGGGCCGGGACAGGGGCCGAGCAGTACTTC.

This clone was counted between two and nine times. This chain joins TRBV27 and TRBJ2-7; maybe TRBD2 (5 bases). The germline V gene has CDR1 MNHEY and CDR2 SMNVEV (reference sequence). The CDR3 totals 13 residues. Trimming cost V 11 bases and J 3 bases, with 17 bases left between them. CDR3 coding DNA: TGTGCCTCGGGCGGAGGAGAAGGCTACGAGCAGTACTTC. It is translated as CASGGGEGYEQYF.

V usage is TRBV19 and J usage is TRBJ2-1; a possible D gene is TRBD2 (7 bases). The CDR3 has 15 residues. V was clipped by 3 bases and J by 7 bases, with 16 bases between them. Germline assignment: CDR1 LNHDA and CDR2 SQIVND (reference sequence). The chain's CDR3 is CASSIRGGPGNEQFF. CDR3 coding DNA: TGTGCCAGTAGTATTCGCGGGGGCCCAGGGAATGAGCAGTTCTTC.

In DNA form, the CDR3 reads TGTGCCATCCGCCCGACTAGCGGGGGTTACGAGCAGTACTTC. The encoded protein is CAIRPTSGGYEQYF. This sequence joins TRBV10-3 and TRBJ2-7; 12 nucleotides align to TRBD2. The CDR3 consists of 14 residues. Germline V lookup: CDR1 ENHRY, CDR2 SYGVKD. V lost 8 bases, J lost 4 bases, and 6 bases stayed unmatched.

This clone was found a few times. V gene TRBV4-3 combines with J gene TRBJ2-1; the D gene is possibly TRBD1 (6 bases). The CDR3 runs to 16 residues. Germline-derived CDR1 and CDR2 are LGHNA and YSLEER. V was pared by 1 base and J by 2 bases, with 12 bases between. The CDR3 loop is CASSQGFGQTYNEQFF. CDR3 in DNA: TGCGCCAGCAGCCAAGGGTTCGGACAGACCTACAATGAGCAGTTCTTC.

The rearrangement links TRBV5-1 to TRBJ1-6, with unresolved D. CDR1 is SGHRS and CDR2 is YFSETQ in the germline V gene. This CDR3 is 14 amino acids long. V was shortened by 3 bases and J by 0 bases, with 4 bases between the two germline ends. The CDR3 nucleotides are TGCGCCAGCAGCTCCAGCTCCTATAATTCACCCCTCCACTTT. Amino acid sequence: CASSSSSYNSPLHF.

Regarding this clone: This specimen includes other DNA sequences encoding the same CDR3. The chain recombines TRBV5-4 with TRBJ2-2, with D possibly matching TRBD2 (7 bases). The germline V gene encodes CDR1 SGHNT and CDR2 YYREEE (reference sequence). The CDR3 is 16 residues long. V lost 5 bases and J lost 2, with 16 bases in between. The CDR3 loop is CASSLGGGVNTGELFF. CDR3 DNA: TGTGCCAGCAGTCTGGGAGGGGGAGTCAACACCGGGGAGCTGTTTTTT.

The V and J genes are TRBV25-1 and TRBJ2-7; tentative D call: TRBD2 (6 bases). Trimming left V 4 bases short and J 0 bases short, with 13 bases between. Germline values: CDR1 MGHDK, CDR2 SYGVNS. This CDR3 is built from 15 residues. CDR3 nucleotide sequence: TGTGCCAGCAGTGGGGAGGCCAGGAGCTCCTACGAGCAGTACTTC. This translates into CASSGEARSSYEQYF.

The chain couples TRBV7-2 to TRBJ1-1; D is ambiguous. V was cut by 3 bases and J by 2 bases, with 7 bases left in between. CDR3 length: 13 residues. CDR1 and CDR2 from the germline V gene are SGHTA and FQGNSA. This CDR3 is CASSFGENTEAFF. The CDR3 region has the DNA TGTGCCAGCAGCTTCGGAGAAAACACTGAAGCTTTCTTT.

The chain carries TRBV5-1 and TRBJ1-1; D gene unclear. This CDR3 comprises 14 residues. The V end was cut by 0 bases, the J end by 0 bases, with 6 bases between. From germline, CDR1 is SGHRS and CDR2 YFSETQ. The CDR3, as DNA: TGCGCCAGCAGCTTGGCCGGGATGAACACTGAAGCTTTCTTT. It translates to CASSLAGMNTEAFF.

This clone has only one observation. The chain uses TRBV5-1 and TRBJ2-1, with D possibly being TRBD2 (6 bases). The CDR3 totals 12 residues. With 1 base removed from V and 8 bases from J, the gap between germline ends came to 7 bases. Germline V gene data show CDR1 as SGHRS and CDR2 as YFSETQ. The CDR3 DNA is TGCGCCAGCAGCTTGAGCGGGCATGAGCAGTTCTTC. It is translated as CASSLSGHEQFF.

The CDR3 bases are TGTGCCAGCAGTACCTTTCGGACAGGGGGCAATTACGAGCAGTACTTC. Its protein is CASSTFRTGGNYEQYF. The chain links TRBV27 to TRBJ2-7, with 11 bases fitting TRBD1. The J segment lost 4 bases and the V segment lost 5 bases, leaving 10 bases of the junction unmatched. Germline V gene lookup returns CDR1 MNHEY and CDR2 SMNVEV (reference sequence). The CDR3 consists of 16 residues.

V and J are TRBV5-4 and TRBJ2-6, with D perhaps TRBD1 (6 bases). Germline CDR1 SGHNT, CDR2 YYREEE (reference sequence). The ends were cut back, 4 bases at V and 0 bases at J, with 8 bases in the middle. This CDR3 comprises 15 residues. CDR3 sequence reads: CASSPRGSGANVLTF. CDR3 DNA: TGTGCCAGCAGCCCCAGGGGCTCTGGGGCCAACGTCCTGACTTTC.

This chain uses TRBV19 with TRBJ1-1; D gene unclear. V dropped 6 bases and J dropped 4 bases, with 9 bases sitting between them. This CDR3 comprises 12 residues. Germline-derived CDR1 and CDR2 are LNHDA and SQIVND (reference sequence). The CDR3 sequence is CASSELSTEAFF. The CDR3 DNA follows: TGTGCCAGTAGCGAGTTGAGCACTGAAGCTTTCTTT.